Listed below are T cell receptor beta chains from one sample, sequenced in a study of T cells in localized non-small cell lung cancer. Generated by immunoSEQ multiplex PCR, the TCRdb table keeps only in-frame clones and is missing some. This table has tens of thousands of clones, roughly 80% appearing once. Specimen: peripheral blood, collected before any cancer treatment. These receptors were obtained from an older female donor with stage I lung adenocarcinoma. CDR3s include the opening cysteine and the closing phenylalanine or tryptophan. A D gene is named only where the DNA matches it firmly. Only some rows state a clone size, as once, few, many or a class for expanded clones.

V	size	J	D	DNA	CDR3
TRBV10-3	.	TRBJ2-3	TRBD2	TGTGCCATCAGTGAGCGGGCGGCGGGGGGCCTCACAGATACGCAGTATTTT	CAISERAAGGLTDTQYF
TRBV18	few	TRBJ2-1	.	TGTGCCAGCTCACCAGACCAAAACAATGAGCAGTTCTTC	CASSPDQNNEQFF
TRBV19	once	TRBJ1-1	TRBD1	TGTGCCAGTAACACACCTCCCCAGGGGGCCTGGAACACTGAAGCTTTCTTT	CASNTPPQGAWNTEAFF
TRBV6-1	.	TRBJ2-7	.	TGTGCCAGCTCCGGGGCGGGGGAGCAGTACTTC	CASSGAGEQYF
TRBV12-5	.	TRBJ1-5	TRBD1	TGTGCTGGGGGGACAGGGGGCTATGATAGCAATCAGCCCCAGCATTTT	CAGGTGGYDSNQPQHF
TRBV7-8	.	TRBJ1-3	.	TGTGCCAGCAGCTGGGACGGGGGAAACACCATATATTTT	CASSWDGGNTIYF
TRBV7-2	.	TRBJ2-7	.	TGTGCCAGCAGCCTCCGAAACGAGGGGCCCTACGAGCAGTACTTC	CASSLRNEGPYEQYF
TRBV7-2	.	TRBJ2-2	.	TGTGCCAGCAGCTTAGTTGGGCCCTTTCCCGGGGAGCTGTTTTTT	CASSLVGPFPGELFF
TRBV11-2	.	TRBJ2-7	.	TGTGCCAGCAGCGCGTCGGGAACGACCTACGAGCAGTACTTC	CASSASGTTYEQYF
TRBV5-1	.	TRBJ1-1	.	TGCGCCAGCAGCTTGGTATTCAGGGGAGGAGGGATTAACACTGAAGCTTTCTTT	CASSLVFRGGGINTEAFF
TRBV29-1	.	TRBJ1-2	.	TGCAGCGTTGAGCGGGGCAAGAACTATGGCTACACCTTC	CSVERGKNYGYTF
TRBV7-8	.	TRBJ2-1	TRBD2	TGTGCCAGCAGCTTATTAGGGCAACGGGGGGGCAATGAGCAGTTCTTC	CASSLLGQRGGNEQFF
TRBV7-8	once	TRBJ1-6	.	TGTGCCAGCAGCTTAGAATGGGGTCCGTATAATTCACCCCTCCACTTT	CASSLEWGPYNSPLHF
TRBV18	.	TRBJ1-1	TRBD1	TGTGCCAGCTCACCAGGGACAGGTAATGAAGCTTTCTTT	CASSPGTGNEAFF
TRBV7-9	.	TRBJ1-1	.	TGTGCCAGCAGGCCAGTAAACACTGAAGCTTTCTTT	CASRPVNTEAFF
TRBV2	.	TRBJ2-5	.	TGTGCCAGCAGTATGGAGACCCAGTACTTC	CASSMETQYF
TRBV5-6	.	TRBJ1-6	.	TGTGCCAGCGGGGTCAGAGGGGGCTATAATTCACCCCTCCACTTT	CASGVRGGYNSPLHF
TRBV5-1	once	TRBJ2-3	TRBD2	TGCGCCAGCAGCTTGGCCTATGGCGGGGGACCTAGCACAGATACGCAGTATTTT	CASSLAYGGGPSTDTQYF
TRBV2	.	TRBJ1-1	TRBD1	TGTGCCAGCAGTGGAGGGGGCCCTGGAGCTTTCTTT	CASSGGGPGAFF
TRBV6-6	.	TRBJ1-4	.	TGTGCCAGCAGTCTGACAGGAAATGAAAAACTGTTTTTT	CASSLTGNEKLFF
TRBV9	.	TRBJ2-2	.	TGTGCCAGCAGCGTCCCTAGCTCTACCTCGACCGGGGAGCTGTTTTTT	CASSVPSSTSTGELFF
TRBV4-1	.	TRBJ1-1	.	TGCGCCAGCAGCCAAGATCCAGACTTACCTATTACAGCTGAAGCTTTCTTT	CASSQDPDLPITAEAFF
TRBV11-3	few	TRBJ1-2	.	TGTGCCAGCAGCTTAGAGGGGGGCCGGGGCTACACCTTC	CASSLEGGRGYTF